This TCR beta chain stems from a study of blood T cells in healthy people across ages. Findings and caveats of the study: Per-million-T-cell TCR beta diversity fell roughly linearly with age.

For the second PCR, which ran for roughly 7 to 11 cycles, a sample-barcoded 5' primer and a J-beta primer mix were used. TCRdb recomputed calls from the 5' RACE reads with MiXCR, one row per CDR3 protein. This table has about 780,000 distinct CDR3 sequences, 20% to 30% appearing once. The CDR3 contains 15 residues. Germline values: CDR1 LGHNA, CDR2 YNFKEQ. V was shortened by 0 bases and J by 7 bases, with 13 bases between the two germline ends. This clonotype was counted only a few times. The antigen remains undetermined. Every donor gave 7.5 to 10 milliliters of peripheral blood. These data were also filed under a second study, of T cells of mothers and their children. Turning to that study: Added by the second PCR's M1S primer were sample barcodes and 2-4 random nucleotides.

V is TRBV4-2 and J is TRBJ1-5, with D perhaps matching TRBD1 (5 bases). The receptor's source is a boy aged 5-17 years in good health. The sample consisted of blood. The DNA of the CDR3 is TGTGCCAGCAGCCAAGACGCAGGGTACGAACAGCCCCAGCATTTT. Amino acid sequence: CASSQDAGYEQPQHF.